Below are 4 T cell receptor beta chains sequenced from a single sample in a study of CD8 T cells in Susac syndrome. An input of about 0.45 to 1 ug of RNA was subjected to reverse transcription using random hexamers. TCRdb ran MiXCR on the immunoSEQ multiplex PCR reads and lists one entry per CDR3 protein. Seen here are under 55,000 distinct CDR3 sequences, 93% observed once, and the top ten hold about 0.54%. The sample was CD8+ T cells from PBMCs. The source of these receptors is a human donor with multiple sclerosis.

This rearrangement joins TRBV5-4 to TRBJ2-1; D ambiguous. Trimming pared 4 bases from V and 8 bases from J, leaving 10 bases between. The CDR3 contains 12 residues. CDR1 SGHNT and CDR2 YYREEE come from the germline V gene (reference sequence). This chain's CDR3 is CASSRDWDEQFF. The DNA for the CDR3 is TGTGCCAGCAGCCGCGATTGGGATGAGCAGTTCTTC.

This CDR3 is CASSDTSGGADTQYF. CDR3 DNA sequence: TGTGCCAGCAGTGACACTAGCGGGGGGGCAGATACGCAGTATTTT. The chain uses TRBV6-4 and TRBJ2-3; 13 bases are shared with TRBD2. The CDR3 extends over 15 amino acids. V dropped 2 bases and J dropped 4; count of bases not matched to a gene: 0. Germline loops: CDR1 MRHNA, CDR2 SNTAGT.

The J gene is TRBJ1-2, the V gene TRBV28, with a weak D call TRBD1 (5 bases). V was trimmed by 4 bases and J by 3 bases, leaving 12 bases between them. The CDR3 sequence is 14 residues long. Germline lookup yields CDR1 MDHEN and CDR2 SYDVKM. CDR3 loop: CASSSQTDYYGYTF. The CDR3 coding sequence is TGTGCCAGCAGTTCACAGACAGACTACTATGGCTACACCTTC.

The rearrangement links TRBV7-8 to TRBJ1-5; D is ambiguous. V was shortened by 5 bases and J by 1 base, with 12 bases between the two germline ends. The germline CDR1 and CDR2 sequences are SGHVS and FQNEAQ. This CDR3 has 15 amino acids. The DNA of the CDR3 is TGTGCCAGCAGCCCCCACGGACTGAGCAATCAGCCCCAGCATTTT. Protein: CASSPHGLSNQPQHF.